These T cell receptor beta chains were read from a single sample in a study of T cell responses to AZD1222 COVID-19 vaccine. Profiled with immunoSEQ multiplex PCR; TCRdb holds only in-frame clones, not every one. The sample has about 93,000 clones; 80% to 90% are singletons. The sample in question was peripheral blood, obtained on day 0 of AZD1222 vaccination. The receptors were gathered from an adult in good health. Both conserved end residues are part of each CDR3. D genes are given only for firm matches. Clone size is given for some rows only: seen once, a few or many times, or a class if the clone is expanded.

DNA	CDR3	V	J	size	D
TGCGCCAGCAGCCCACGACGGGGAGGGATCGAGGAGACCCAGTACTTC	CASSPRRGGIEETQYF	TRBV5-1	TRBJ2-5	-	TRBD2
TGCGCCAGCAGCCCCCGGGACAGGGACTACGAGCAGTACTTC	CASSPRDRDYEQYF	TRBV4-1	TRBJ2-7	-	TRBD1
TGTGCCAGCACTAAACAGGGAGGAGTCTCCTACGAGCAGTACTTC	CASTKQGGVSYEQYF	TRBV6-5	TRBJ2-7	-	-
TGTGCCAGCAGCAAGGGGGAGACCATATATTTT	CASSKGETIYF	TRBV9	TRBJ1-3	-	-
TGTGCCAGCAGTTCCTCCCTCGAAGGGGGCGCTTACAATGAGCAGTTCTTC	CASSSSLEGGAYNEQFF	TRBV28	TRBJ2-1	-	TRBD1
TGTGCCAGCAGTACGTCAAGGACAGGGGGCAATCAGCCCCAGCATTTT	CASSTSRTGGNQPQHF	TRBV5-5	TRBJ1-5	-	TRBD1
TGTGCCAGCAGAAGACAGGGGGCAGGAGAGACCCAGTACTTC	CASRRQGAGETQYF	TRBV6-5	TRBJ2-5	once	TRBD1
TGTGCCAGCAGCGTAGAATCGGGGTACGAGCAGTACTTC	CASSVESGYEQYF	TRBV9	TRBJ2-7	-	-
TGTGCCAGCACCCGACTAGCGGGACGGGAGCAGTTCTTC	CASTRLAGREQFF	TRBV2	TRBJ2-1	-	TRBD2
TGTGCCAGCAGTCGGAGCCGTCGGGGGGGGACCCCCTACGAGCAGTACTTC	CASSRSRRGGTPYEQYF	TRBV6-2/TRBV6-3	TRBJ2-7	-	TRBD2
TGTGCCAGCAGCGTAGGGGCGGGAAACTACTATGGCTACACCTTC	CASSVGAGNYYGYTF	TRBV9	TRBJ1-2	-	-
TGTGCCTCGTCGGGACAGGGGCCCTATGGCTACACCTTC	CASSGQGPYGYTF	TRBV30	TRBJ1-2	-	TRBD1
TGCAGCGTCCCCGGGGCGGTGCAAGAGACCCAGTACTTC	CSVPGAVQETQYF	TRBV29-1	TRBJ2-5	-	-
TGCGCCAGCAGCTTAGAACCGCGTTCTGGGCAGTACTTC	CASSLEPRSGQYF	TRBV5-1	TRBJ2-7	-	-
TGTGCCAGCAGTTTTAGGGCGACTACCTACGAGCAGTACTTC	CASSFRATTYEQYF	TRBV27	TRBJ2-7	-	-
TGTGCCAGTAGTGGGGACAGGGGAGCCTCTGGGGCCAACGTCCTGACTTTC	CASSGDRGASGANVLTF	TRBV19	TRBJ2-6	-	TRBD1
TGTGCCAGCAGCTTGCCCCCTCTAGCGGGCGGGGAGACCCAGTACTTC	CASSLPPLAGGETQYF	TRBV5-5	TRBJ2-5	-	TRBD2
TGTGCCAGCAGTTTTGGGACAGGCGAAGGCTACACCTTC	CASSFGTGEGYTF	TRBV6-5	TRBJ1-2	once	TRBD1
TGTGCCAGCAGCCAGTTAGCGGGAGCGGGAGATACGCAGTATTTT	CASSQLAGAGDTQYF	TRBV14	TRBJ2-3	-	TRBD2
TGTGCCAGCACCCTACAGGGAGCTGAAGCTTTCTTT	CASTLQGAEAFF	TRBV28	TRBJ1-1	-	-
TGTGCCAGCAGCTTTCTGTCCTTTCACAGGGGAGGCACTGAAGCTTTCTTT	CASSFLSFHRGGTEAFF	TRBV7-9	TRBJ1-1	once	TRBD1
TGTGCCATCAGCGGCCAGGGACAGGGAGAAGCTTTCTTT	CAISGQGQGEAFF	TRBV10-3	TRBJ1-1	-	TRBD1
TGTGCCAGCTCACCACTCGGGGACCCTAACTATGGCTACACCTTC	CASSPLGDPNYGYTF	TRBV18	TRBJ1-2	-	-
TGTGCCAGCTCACCGGCCCGCGATATATACAGTGAAAAACTGTTTTTT	CASSPARDIYSEKLFF	TRBV18	TRBJ1-4	-	-
TGCGCCAGCAGACTCTCGGGGGATAGCAATCAGCCCCAGCATTTT	CASRLSGDSNQPQHF	TRBV5-1	TRBJ1-5	once	-
TGTGCCAGCAGCGTAAGTCCTAGCGGGAGGGCCGGGACCGGGGAGCTGTTTTTT	CASSVSPSGRAGTGELFF	TRBV9	TRBJ2-2	-	TRBD2
TGTGCCAGCAGCTTGGGGCGGGGGACTGAAGCTTTCTTT	CASSLGRGTEAFF	TRBV5-6	TRBJ1-1	-	-
TGTGCCAGCAGTTATCAAGGTTCACCCCTCCACTTT	CASSYQGSPLHF	TRBV6-2/TRBV6-3	TRBJ1-6	-	-